The rows below give T cell receptor beta chains drawn from one sample of a study of T cell responses to AZD1222 COVID-19 vaccine. Only in-frame clones appear in the TCRdb table, and some are missing; sequencing was by immunoSEQ multiplex PCR. Of around 110,000 clones detected, roughly 88% appear once; the ten largest clones hold approximately 9.6%. The sequenced sample was peripheral blood, obtained on day 0 of AZD1222 vaccination. The receptor source for this set is an adult in good health. CDR3s include the opening cysteine and the closing phenylalanine or tryptophan. D genes are given only for firm matches. Size values are once, few and many counts, or a class for expanded clones, and some rows have none.

CDR3 protein	CDR3 DNA	J gene	V gene	D gene	clone size
CATSDWGFADRGYNEQFF	TGTGCCACCAGTGATTGGGGGTTTGCGGACAGGGGCTACAATGAGCAGTTCTTC	TRBJ2-1	TRBV24-1	TRBD1	-
CASSDELGTGELFF	TGTGCCAGCAGTGACGAGTTAGGTACCGGGGAGCTGTTTTTT	TRBJ2-2	TRBV6-4	-	-
CASSPILQGSHTEAFF	TGTGCCAGCTCACCAATCTTGCAGGGAAGTCACACTGAAGCTTTCTTT	TRBJ1-1	TRBV18	-	-
CASSPRRAGESGANVLTF	TGTGCCAGCAGCCCCCGGCGGGCGGGGGAGTCTGGGGCCAACGTCCTGACTTTC	TRBJ2-6	TRBV11-2	TRBD2	-
CASSQTGVSSYEQYF	TGTGCCAGCAGCCAGACAGGCGTTAGCTCCTACGAGCAGTACTTC	TRBJ2-7	TRBV28	-	-
CASSLGGDRRSYGYTF	TGTGCCAGCAGCTTAGGGGGGGACAGGCGGAGCTATGGCTACACCTTC	TRBJ1-2	TRBV7-2	TRBD1	once
CAISDNRKAAKETQYF	TGTGCCATCAGTGATAATCGGAAAGCTGCGAAAGAGACCCAGTACTTC	TRBJ2-5	TRBV10-3	-	-
CASSPQQGREELFF	TGTGCCAGCTCACCACAACAGGGCAGGGAGGAGCTGTTTTTT	TRBJ2-2	TRBV18	-	-
CASSYLGQGTAGNQPQHF	TGTGCCAGCAGTTACCTCGGGCAGGGGACGGCCGGCAATCAGCCCCAGCATTTT	TRBJ1-5	TRBV6-2/TRBV6-3	-	-
CASSYMLAGVKTDTQYF	TGTGCCAGCAGTTACATGCTAGCGGGAGTTAAAACAGATACGCAGTATTTT	TRBJ2-3	TRBV6-2/TRBV6-3	TRBD2	-
CASSGSVNTGELFF	TGCGCCAGCAGCGGGTCAGTCAACACCGGGGAGCTGTTTTTT	TRBJ2-2	TRBV5-1	-	-
CASRGTGGTEAFF	TGTGCCAGCAGGGGGACAGGCGGAACTGAAGCTTTCTTT	TRBJ1-1	TRBV27	TRBD1	-
CASRADLQGSYEQYF	TGTGCCAGCAGGGCGGACCTACAGGGCTCCTACGAGCAGTACTTC	TRBJ2-7	TRBV5-4	-	-
CASSPGGESEQYF	TGTGCCAGCTCACCAGGCGGAGAGTCCGAGCAGTACTTC	TRBJ2-7	TRBV18	-	few
CASSEAQGAAGNTIYF	TGTGCCAGCAGTGAAGCACAGGGGGCGGCTGGAAACACCATATATTTT	TRBJ1-3	TRBV6-1	TRBD1	-
CSVVRAVNEQYF	TGCAGCGTTGTCAGGGCAGTCAACGAGCAGTACTTC	TRBJ2-7	TRBV29-1	-	-
CASSIAGSYTGELFF	TGTGCCAGTAGTATCGCGGGGTCCTACACCGGGGAGCTGTTTTTT	TRBJ2-2	TRBV19	-	-
CASSPNRDQGTQYF	TGTGCCAGCAGTCCTAACCGGGACCAAGGGACCCAGTACTTC	TRBJ2-5	TRBV27	-	-
CASSQERGGDEQYF	TGTGCCAGCAGCCAAGAGCGGGGTGGGGACGAGCAGTACTTC	TRBJ2-7	TRBV11-3	TRBD2	once
CSVESSPGEKLFF	TGCAGCGTTGAGTCCTCCCCTGGGGAAAAACTGTTTTTT	TRBJ1-4	TRBV29-1	-	-
CASSLGGTISYEQYF	TGTGCCAGCAGCTTAGGGGGTACCATCTCCTACGAGCAGTACTTC	TRBJ2-7	TRBV7-2	-	-
CASSLVRTSGRALETQYF	TGTGCCAGCAGCTTAGTTCGGACTAGCGGGAGGGCCCTGGAGACCCAGTACTTC	TRBJ2-5	TRBV7-2	TRBD2	-
CASSFRPGVNGEQFF	TGTGCCAGCAGTTTTAGGCCGGGTGTCAACGGTGAGCAGTTCTTC	TRBJ2-1	TRBV28	-	once
CASSPSGTHTEAFF	TGTGCCAGCAGCCCCTCGGGGACCCACACTGAAGCTTTCTTT	TRBJ1-1	TRBV6-4	-	once
CASSKRQGLEKLFF	TGTGCCAGCAGCAAAAGACAGGGTCTGGAGAAACTGTTTTTT	TRBJ1-4	TRBV5-6	TRBD1	-
CASSFKPPRTWSSYEQYF	TGTGCCAGCAGTTTTAAACCCCCCCGGACCTGGAGCTCCTACGAGCAGTACTTC	TRBJ2-7	TRBV7-2	-	-
CASSLSGQGKVNEQFF	TGTGCCAGCAGTTTATCTGGACAGGGCAAGGTAAATGAGCAGTTCTTC	TRBJ2-1	TRBV27	TRBD1	once
CASRGAGGPNNEQFF	TGTGCCAGCAGGGGGGCGGGAGGGCCTAACAATGAGCAGTTCTTC	TRBJ2-1	TRBV27	TRBD2	few
CASSQDPGGSGSYNEQFF	TGCGCCAGCAGCCAAGATCCGGGCGGGTCAGGGTCCTACAATGAGCAGTTCTTC	TRBJ2-1	TRBV4-3	-	-
CASSLAKMTKGQTYNEQFF	TGTGCCAGCAGCTTAGCCAAGATGACCAAAGGACAGACATACAATGAGCAGTTCTTC	TRBJ2-1	TRBV11-3	-	once
CASSYRRVQVNSPLHF	TGTGCCAGCAGTTACAGGAGGGTCCAAGTTAATTCACCCCTCCACTTT	TRBJ1-6	TRBV6-5	-	-
CASSLGAGRTEAFF	TGCGCCAGCAGCTTGGGTGCGGGGAGGACTGAAGCTTTCTTT	TRBJ1-1	TRBV5-1	-	-
CASSLEQGWEKLFF	TGTGCCAGCAGCTTAGAACAGGGATGGGAAAAACTGTTTTTT	TRBJ1-4	TRBV7-8	-	-
CASSLGPLANTEAFF	TGTGCCAGCAGCCTAGGGCCTTTGGCAAACACTGAAGCTTTCTTT	TRBJ1-1	TRBV7-2	-	-
CASRFKPQHF	TGTGCCAGCAGGTTTAAGCCCCAGCATTTT	TRBJ1-5	TRBV9	-	-
CSVGGQGRYGYTF	TGCAGCGTGGGGGGACAGGGGAGATATGGCTACACCTTC	TRBJ1-2	TRBV29-1	TRBD1	-
CASSLSAIAIYGYTF	TGTGCCAGCAGTCTCTCGGCGATAGCTATTTATGGCTACACCTTC	TRBJ1-2	TRBV28	-	-
CASSPGGGRGVSGNTIYF	TGTGCCAGCAGTCCGGGGGGGGGCAGGGGCGTCTCTGGAAACACCATATATTTT	TRBJ1-3	TRBV27	-	-
CASRGTGNSYEQYF	TGTGCCAGCAGAGGGACAGGGAACTCCTACGAGCAGTACTTC	TRBJ2-7	TRBV2	TRBD1	once
CASSRWGQGNYGYTF	TGCGCCAGCAGCCGATGGGGACAGGGCAACTATGGCTACACCTTC	TRBJ1-2	TRBV4-3	TRBD1	once
CASSYSGVGGYTF	TGTGCCAGCAGTTACTCGGGGGTAGGCGGCTACACCTTC	TRBJ1-2	TRBV6-2/TRBV6-3	-	-
CTSSQVRPGAGDTQYF	TGCACCAGCAGCCAAGTTCGCCCAGGTGCGGGAGATACGCAGTATTTT	TRBJ2-3	TRBV1	-	-
CAISRERDYGYTF	TGTGCCATCTCCAGGGAGAGAGACTATGGCTACACCTTC	TRBJ1-2	TRBV10-3	-	few
CASSSAGDGRVGEQYF	TGTGCCAGCAGCAGCGCTGGAGACGGACGTGTTGGAGAGCAGTACTTC	TRBJ2-7	TRBV7-8	-	-
CASSPPGQVGNTGELFF	TGTGCCAGCAGTCCCCCTGGACAGGTGGGAAACACCGGGGAGCTGTTTTTT	TRBJ2-2	TRBV28	TRBD1	-
CASSLVRQVITFF	TGTGCCAGCAGCCTCGTAAGACAGGTTATTACTTTCTTT	TRBJ1-1	TRBV2	-	-